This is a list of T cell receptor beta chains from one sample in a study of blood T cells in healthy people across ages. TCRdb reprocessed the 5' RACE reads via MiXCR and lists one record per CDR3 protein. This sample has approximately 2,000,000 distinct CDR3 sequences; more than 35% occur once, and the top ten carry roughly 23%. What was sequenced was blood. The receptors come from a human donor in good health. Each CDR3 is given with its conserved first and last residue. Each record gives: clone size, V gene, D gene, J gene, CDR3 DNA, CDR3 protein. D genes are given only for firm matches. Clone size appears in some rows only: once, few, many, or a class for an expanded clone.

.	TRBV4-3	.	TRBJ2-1	TGCGCCAGCAGCCAACAGGGGAATTCCTACAATGAGCAGTTCTTC	CASSQQGNSYNEQFF
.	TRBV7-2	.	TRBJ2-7	TGTGCCAGCAGCCCCCCGGAGATCTACGAGCAGTACTTC	CASSPPEIYEQYF
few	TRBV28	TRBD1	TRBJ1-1	TGTGCCAGCAGTCAGTCAGGACAGGCTGAAGCTTTCTTT	CASSQSGQAEAFF
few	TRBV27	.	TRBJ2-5	TGTGCCAGCAGTTCGATGAATCGTGAGCAGTACTTC	CASSSMNREQYF
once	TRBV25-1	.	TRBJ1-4	TGTGCCAGCAGTCCTCGATTGGGCAGCGGGGAAAAACTGTTTTTT	CASSPRLGSGEKLFF
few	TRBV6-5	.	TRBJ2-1	TGTGCCAGCAGTAGGACGCGGGCGGGAGAGCAGTTCTTC	CASSRTRAGEQFF
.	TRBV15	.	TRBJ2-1	TGTGCCACCAGCAGAGTTTATTTAGGGGAGAGCTCCTACAATGAGCAGTTCTTC	CATSRVYLGESSYNEQFF
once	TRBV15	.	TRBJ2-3	TGTGCCACCAGCAGAGACAGGGTCGGAGATACGCAGTATTTT	CATSRDRVGDTQYF
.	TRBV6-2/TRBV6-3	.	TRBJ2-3	TGTGCCAGCACCATATGGGGTGCAGATACGCAGTATTTT	CASTIWGADTQYF
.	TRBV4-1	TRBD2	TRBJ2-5	TGCGCCAGCAGCCAAGATGAGACTAGCGGGGTAATAGGAGAGACCCAGTACTTC	CASSQDETSGVIGETQYF
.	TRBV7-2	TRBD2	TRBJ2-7	TGTGCCAGCAGCTTAGTCGTTGCGGGGGGTACCTACGAGCAGTACTTC	CASSLVVAGGTYEQYF
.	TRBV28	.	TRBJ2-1	TGTGCCAGCAGTCCCTTGACAGGTTCCAGCCCCTACAATGAGCAGTTCTTC	CASSPLTGSSPYNEQFF
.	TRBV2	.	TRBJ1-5	TGTGCCAGCAGTGTACTCCCGGACGGCAATCAGCCCCAGCATTTT	CASSVLPDGNQPQHF
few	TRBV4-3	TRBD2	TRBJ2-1	TGCGCCAGCAGCCCACCGGCTAGCGGGGCGCAGTTCTTC	CASSPPASGAQFF
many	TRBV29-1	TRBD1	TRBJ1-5	TGCAGCGTTGTTTTGGGACAGGGAGGGCCCCAGCATTTT	CSVVLGQGGPQHF
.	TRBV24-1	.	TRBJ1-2	TGTGCCACCAGTCGAGGGGGGTACTATGGCTACACCTTC	CATSRGGYYGYTF
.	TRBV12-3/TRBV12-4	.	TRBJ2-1	TGTGCCAGCAGTTCCCGGGACACAAGGTATAATGAGCAGTTCTTC	CASSSRDTRYNEQFF
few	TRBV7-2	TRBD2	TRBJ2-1	TGTGCCAGCAGCAGTTATAGCGGGGGGTTCAATGAGCAGTTCTTC	CASSSYSGGFNEQFF
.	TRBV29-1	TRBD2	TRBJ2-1	TGCAGCGTCCGAAAAACTAGCGGGGGGGATACACTCTTTGAGCAGTTCTTC	CSVRKTSGGDTLFEQFF
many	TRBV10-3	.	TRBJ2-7	TGTGCCATCAGTGAGTCGACAGGTTGGAACTACGAGCAGTACTTC	CAISESTGWNYEQYF
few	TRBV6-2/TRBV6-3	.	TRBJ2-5	TGTGCCAGCAGTGCGTGGCGCCTTGGGGAGACCCAGTACTTC	CASSAWRLGETQYF
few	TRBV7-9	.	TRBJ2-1	TGTGCCAGCAGCCCCCCGGCACCGAGCTCCTACAATGAGCAGTTCTTC	CASSPPAPSSYNEQFF
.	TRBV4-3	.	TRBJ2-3	TGCGCCAGCAGCCAAGATGAGGGGATGGATACGCAGTATTTT	CASSQDEGMDTQYF
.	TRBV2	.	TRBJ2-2	TGTGCCAGCAGTGAATGGGGGGCCGGGGAGCTGTTTTTT	CASSEWGAGELFF
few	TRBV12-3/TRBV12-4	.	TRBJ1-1	TGTGCCAGCAGTTTTTACCAGAACACTGAAGCTTTCTTT	CASSFYQNTEAFF
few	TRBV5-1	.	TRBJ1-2	TGCGCCAGCAGTAGGAGTCGAGGTGGGAACTATGGCTACACCTTC	CASSRSRGGNYGYTF
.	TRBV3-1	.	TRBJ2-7	TGTGCCAGCAGCCAATGTCGGGGCAGCGAGCAGTACTTC	CASSQCRGSEQYF
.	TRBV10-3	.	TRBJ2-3	TGTGCCGTCAGTGAGCCCGGACAGCCCACAGATACGCAGTATTTT	CAVSEPGQPTDTQYF
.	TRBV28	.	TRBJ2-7	TGTGCCAGCAGTGGACATCACGACAGCTACGAGCAGTACTTC	CASSGHHDSYEQYF
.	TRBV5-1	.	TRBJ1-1	TGCGCCAGCAGCACGGGGCCCGAGATCGAAGCTTTCTTT	CASSTGPEIEAFF
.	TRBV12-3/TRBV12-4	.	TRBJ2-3	TGTGCCAGCAGCCAGACAGGTTCCGCAGATACGCAGTATTTT	CASSQTGSADTQYF
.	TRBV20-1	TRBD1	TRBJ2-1	TGCAGTGCTAGAGGACAGGGGATTGACAATGAGCAGTTCTTC	CSARGQGIDNEQFF